This T cell receptor (beta chain) was captured in a study of shared clonotypes between healthy human individuals. Study information: There were three CD4 naive, three CD4 memory, two CD8 naive and one CD8 memory plates per donor. Overall study findings and caveats: It was observed that 5% to 6.5% of naive CD4 clonotypes were shared across a handful of donors.

CD8 memory merged CD45RO+ cells and CCR7-negative CD45RA+ TemRA cells into one population. The CDR3 runs 14 residues. CDR1 and CDR2 (germline): MNHNY, SVGAGI (reference sequence). Trimming stripped 0 bases from V and 10 bases from J, with 13 bases between. The protocol was immunoSEQ multiplex PCR, while the TCRdb copy is restricted to in-frame clones and leaves out a portion. The sample records some 690,000 clones, less than 95% being singletons. A word on this clone: Its antigen is currently unknown.

This receptor was identified in a man younger than 35 in good health. Some clones in this sample may be carry-over from other donors' samples. The sequenced sample consisted of memory CD8+ T cells from PBMCs. Subset indicated: CD45RO+ cells pooled with CCR7-negative TemRA cells. This sequence joins TRBV6-6 and TRBJ2-1; D not resolved. The CDR3 reads CASSYSPEFTEQFF. As DNA, the CDR3 is TGTGCCAGCAGTTACTCCCCCGAGTTTACCGAGCAGTTCTTC.